This T cell receptor (beta chain) was observed in a study of shared clonotypes between healthy human individuals. At the level of the study: Donors, aged 18 to 49, were a couple of women and three men.

Deep-level running was used for the assay. With ten immunoSEQ deep assay plates, unsorted PBMC DNA underwent sequencing. Sequenced by immunoSEQ multiplex PCR; TCRdb stores in-frame clones only, minus some. Of about 480,000 clones in the sample, around 79% were seen once. The CDR3 sequence is 11 residues long. CDR1 is DFQATT, CDR2 SNEGSKA, per germline (reference sequence). V lost 1 base and J lost 5, with 6 bases in between. Adult Caucasians living in Nashville, Tennessee made up all of the donors. The specimen sequenced was PBMCs. J is TRBJ2-7 and V is TRBV20-1; D remains ambiguous. This sequence originates from a woman between 40 and 55 years old in good health. Some clones in this sample may be carry-over from other donors' samples. Written as DNA, the CDR3 is TGCAGTGCTAGAGGAACCCACGAGCAGTACTTC. Translated: CSARGTHEQYF.